This is a list of T cell receptor beta chains from one sample in a study of CD8 T cells in ankylosing spondylitis. TCRdb redid the calling of the 5' RACE reads with MiXCR, one entry per CDR3 protein. Seen here are about 310,000 distinct CDR3 sequences, more than 20% observed once, and the top ten hold roughly 4%. The source material was blood, either unsorted or a sorted T cell fraction (not recorded which). The receptor source for this set is a female donor with ankylosing spondylitis or in good health (not recorded which). The CDR3 runs from the conserved cysteine through the conserved F or W. Fields, in order: clone size, V gene, D gene, J gene, CDR3 DNA, CDR3 protein. A D gene is named only where the DNA matches it firmly. Expanded clones get a size class; other rows say once, few or many, or leave the size out.

>.|TRBV21-1|.|TRBJ2-3
TGTGCCAGCACCAGTTCAGGGGGCACAGGGACTAGCGGGAGACCTCCGGGTACGCAGTATTTT
CASTSSGGTGTSGRPPGTQYF
>few|TRBV6-5|TRBD1|TRBJ1-2
TGTGCCAGCAGGTCCTTACAGGGGGACTATGGCTACACCTTC
CASRSLQGDYGYTF
>.|TRBV12-3/TRBV12-4|.|TRBJ2-7
TGTGCCAGCAGTTGGGGCAGCAACTACGAGCAGTACTTC
CASSWGSNYEQYF
>few|TRBV18|.|TRBJ2-7
TGTGCCAGCTCAACCCAGTCTGAGCAGTACTTC
CASSTQSEQYF
>.|TRBV7-2|TRBD1|TRBJ1-5
TGTGCCAGCAGCTTAGAATCAGGGGGCGGTCAGCCCCAGCATTTT
CASSLESGGGQPQHF
>few|TRBV30|.|TRBJ2-1
TGTGCCTGGAGTGTCATAGAAGAGCAGTTCTTC
CAWSVIEEQFF
>.|TRBV20-1|.|TRBJ2-1
TGCAGTGCGGTGGGCCTGAGAGGGGAGTACAATGAGCAGTTCTTC
CSAVGLRGEYNEQFF
>many|TRBV29-1|.|TRBJ1-1
TGCAGCGCACAAGGACCGCCGAGGGACACTGAAGCTTTCTTT
CSAQGPPRDTEAFF
>few|TRBV7-9|.|TRBJ1-2
TGTGCCAGCAGCCAAGCTGTGACCCAAGGCTACACCTTC
CASSQAVTQGYTF
>.|TRBV5-4|TRBD2|TRBJ2-3
TGTGCCAGCAGCCGTGGGGGGTCCACTAGCGGCCTGACAGATACGCAGTATTTT
CASSRGGSTSGLTDTQYF
>.|TRBV5-1|.|TRBJ1-2
TGCGCCAGCAGCTCATCTACCTATGGCTACACCTTC
CASSSSTYGYTF
>.|TRBV5-1|TRBD2|TRBJ2-1
TGCGCCAGCAGCTTGAATCTAGCGGGAGTGAACAATGAGCAGTTCTTC
CASSLNLAGVNNEQFF
>.|TRBV6-1|.|TRBJ2-3
TGTGCCAGCAGCCCCTTGGGAGTTGGCGTAGATACGCAGTATTTT
CASSPLGVGVDTQYF